This TCR beta chain was identified during a study of shared clonotypes between healthy human individuals. Clones were sequenced by immunoSEQ multiplex PCR, and TCRdb holds only the in-frame ones, with some missing. The table lists about 2.1 million clones, roughly 93% of them singletons. This clone appeared once. The antigen remains unidentified. The naive CD8 population came from CD45RO-negative cells selected for CCR7, without terminally differentiated effector memory CD45RA+ cells. Everyone who donated was a Caucasian adult who lived in Nashville, Tennessee. Trimming removed 3 bases at V and 1 base at J, with 7 bases between. The germline CDR1 and CDR2 sequences are SQVTM and ANQGSEA. The CDR3 has 13 residues. Whole-study results and caveats: Naive subsets typically showed greater estimated richness than memory subsets.

The receptor comes from a man aged 18 to 30 in good health. Some clones in this sample may be carry-over from other donors' samples. The sample comprised naive CD8+ T cells from PBMCs. J is TRBJ2-1 and V is TRBV29-1, with D uncertain. The CDR3 bases are TGCAGCGTTGACGGTGTTTCCTACAATGAGCAGTTCTTC. Amino acids: CSVDGVSYNEQFF.